A selection of T cell receptor beta chains follows, all from one sample in a study of healthy donors' naive CD4 and CD8 T cells. TCRdb reprocessed the reads via MiXCR and lists one record per CDR3 protein. This sample yields 180,000 or so distinct CDR3 sequences, of which about 74% are seen a single time; roughly 2.3% belongs to the top ten. The sequenced sample consisted of naive CD4+ and CD8+ T cells sorted from blood, pooled from several donors. All receptors come from a pool of human donors in good health; the sample pools cells from several healthy donors. Both conserved end residues are trimmed from each CDR3.

J,V,CDR3
TRBJ2-1,TRBV30,ARDSQSNEQF
TRBJ2-2,TRBV4-3,ASSGGTQNTGELF
TRBJ1-2,TRBV19,ASSPRQGADYGYT
TRBJ1-1,TRBV29-1,SVEDWTVLAF
TRBJ1-2,TRBV6-1,ASSEAVQGYGYT
TRBJ2-5,TRBV29-1,SVGVRGTGTETQY
TRBJ2-1,TRBV15,ATSPSIEQF
TRBJ2-7,TRBV6-5,ASREREASEQY
TRBJ2-3,TRBV29-1,SAGGGEQY
TRBJ1-1,TRBV19,ASRSLNTEAF
TRBJ2-7,TRBV6-5,ASSYSRASYEQY
TRBJ1-1,TRBV29-1,SVSTGSNTEAF
TRBJ2-1,TRBV6-5,ASSYGTSGRGRNEQF
TRBJ2-3,TRBV11-2,ASSLLLANTDTQY
TRBJ1-5,TRBV27,ASSLGTPNQPQH
TRBJ2-1,TRBV19,ASSTRTIVSEQF
TRBJ2-1,TRBV19,ASSRGLAIEQF
TRBJ2-7,TRBV29-1,SVEDMNSSYEQY
TRBJ1-2,TRBV5-4,ASSLRKTGVASGYT
TRBJ1-2,TRBV7-8,ASSPSSEGYT
TRBJ2-7,TRBV6-2/TRBV6-3,ASSRDPGGHEQY
TRBJ2-7,TRBV6-2/TRBV6-3,ASSRPQGGLTYEQY
TRBJ1-2,TRBV29-1,SVLPGADRYGYT
TRBJ1-1,TRBV27,ASSTQGAVWTEAF
TRBJ1-4,TRBV5-1,ASRRTVFNEKLF
TRBJ1-6,TRBV6-5,ASTTGTSQFNSLSYNSPLH
TRBJ2-3,TRBV10-3,ASVPGSQKIPDTQY
TRBJ2-2,TRBV4-3,ASSQLEGGGELF
TRBJ2-7,TRBV6-5,ASSYSEPGSYEQY
TRBJ2-1,TRBV19,ASSIGPAEGSYNEQF